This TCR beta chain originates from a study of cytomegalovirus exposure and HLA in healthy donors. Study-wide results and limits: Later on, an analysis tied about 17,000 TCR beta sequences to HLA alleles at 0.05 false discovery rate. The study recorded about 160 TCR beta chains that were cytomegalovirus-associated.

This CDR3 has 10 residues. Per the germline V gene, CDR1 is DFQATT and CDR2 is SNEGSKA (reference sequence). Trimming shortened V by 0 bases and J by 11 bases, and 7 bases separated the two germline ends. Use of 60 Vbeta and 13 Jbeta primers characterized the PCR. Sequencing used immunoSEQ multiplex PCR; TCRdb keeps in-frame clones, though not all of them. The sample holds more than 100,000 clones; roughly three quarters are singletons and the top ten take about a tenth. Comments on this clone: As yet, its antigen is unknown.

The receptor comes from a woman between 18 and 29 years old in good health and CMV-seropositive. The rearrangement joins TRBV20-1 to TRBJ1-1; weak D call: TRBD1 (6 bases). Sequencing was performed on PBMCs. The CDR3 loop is CSARDRGAFF. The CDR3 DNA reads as TGCAGTGCTAGAGACAGGGGCGCTTTCTTT.